This TCR beta chain was identified in a study of cytomegalovirus exposure and HLA in healthy donors (TCRdb year 2017). For context, the study as a whole: According to an earlier analysis of 550 to 750 of the donors, some 170 million T cells yielded roughly 110 million unique TCR beta sequences and about 300 Gb of sequence data. Roughly 300 gigabases of sequencing data and roughly 90 million unique TCR sequences were included in an early release covering 500 to 750 HLA-typed donors. Of the 300 to 450 genotyped donors, about 80% fell in the genetic ancestry cluster associated with self-reported Caucasian donors. The study was designed to test whether signatures of past pathogen exposure could be identified by cataloging public T cell receptors. The study profiled the T cell repertoires of hundreds of subjects by immunosequencing and related them to cytomegalovirus serostatus. Along with the approximately 620-subject first cohort, a separate validation cohort of some 130 different subjects was used. To predict cytomegalovirus infection status, the study brought together high-throughput TCR immunosequencing, statistical association of individual TCRs with disease status, and machine learning. In a later analysis, previously published TCR beta repertoires from about 670 donors were re-analyzed and high-resolution HLA genotyping was added so that TCR occurrence patterns could be studied. The later analysis used no new phenotypic data to find candidate immune exposures, relying instead on TCR beta sequences and their occurrence across donors. In an earlier analysis of over 550 of the donors, high-throughput TCR beta sequencing was used to judge whether each TCR beta V gene segment behaved as functional or pseudogenic. Alongside the repertoire data, information on donor age, sex, ethnicity and CMV serostatus was compiled. In a later genetic analysis, genome-wide SNP genotypes for about three fifths of the roughly 670 donors were used, and that subset was treated as a discovery cohort. All discovery cohort repertoires had been generated on a single sequencing platform. Class I and class II HLA loci were covered by the typing at four-digit resolution. The number of donors typed differed by locus, with about 629-630 for A, B, C, DRB1 and DQB1, roughly 550 for DQA1, over 600 for DPA1, and 400 to 490 for DPB1. Because of strong linkage in the cohort, five DR-DQ haplotypes were treated as single units for association and clustering. Across some 400 genotyped donors of the cohort, an average of about 250,000 unique TCR beta nucleotide sequences per donor were sequenced, and roughly a sixth of those sequences were non-productive.

In total, approximately 610 healthy bone marrow donors made up the cohort. At the time of sampling, every cohort member was nominally healthy, though immune exposures that went unrecorded were likely present. The donor was CMV seronegative and was included in the group of about 350 seronegative cohort members. Every donor gave a peripheral blood sample, and the peripheral blood mononuclear cells from that sample were used for TCR beta sequencing. The Qiagen DNeasy Blood Extraction Kit was used to extract genomic DNA from the blood cell samples. Library preparation employed the immunoSEQ multiplex PCR assay. For the multiplex PCR, a mixture combining 60 forward primers for TCR Vbeta segments and 13 reverse primers for TCR Jbeta segments was used. The CDR3 region of rearranged TCR beta genes was amplified from genomic DNA with a multiplex PCR assay. The amplified TCR beta libraries were sequenced on the Illumina HiSeq System as 87-base-pair reads. From the authors' description of their analysis: A later analysis tallied some 79 million unique TCR beta chains across the 550 to 850 repertoires, and roughly 11 million of those chains were shared by two or more donors. Raw reads were error-corrected and collapsed into unique sequences by a nearest-neighbor algorithm in which closely related sequences were merged to remove PCR and sequencing errors. CDR3 sequences were aligned to IMGT reference sequences to assign V, D and J gene segments. Each retained sequence needed at least a six-nucleotide match to both a V gene segment and a J gene segment. A rearrangement counted as productive if the CDR3 had no stop codons and remained in frame with V and J, and every other rearrangement counted as non-productive. Following IMGT convention, CDR3 was defined as the stretch from the second conserved V-encoded cysteine to the conserved J-encoded phenylalanine. Sequences without an unambiguous match to a single V gene segment were excluded from the earlier analysis of about 600 of the donors. In an earlier analysis of 450 to 700 of the donors, V segments were called functional above 56.7% productive rearrangements and were called segregating when the between-donor standard deviation exceeded 5%. A statistical classification framework was developed to diagnose cytomegalovirus status using the catalog of TCR beta chain sequences. In a later analysis, V and J genes were assigned by comparing TCR nucleotide sequences against IMGT/GENE-DB human TR gene sequences. In a later analysis, CDR3 sequences and most-parsimonious VDJ recombination scenarios were assigned using the TCRdist pipeline. In a later analysis, each TCR beta chain was defined by its CDR3 amino acid sequence together with its V-gene family, and reads lacking a unique V-gene family were excluded. As a way to deal with suspected cross-contamination and a sequencing artifact, a later analysis dropped over 550 nucleotide sequences that were highly shared and had low generation probability. In a later analysis, a clonal expansion index was calculated for each public chain from normalized within-repertoire ranks of inferred template counts. In a later analysis, generation probabilities were computed using a VDJ recombination model fitted to out-of-frame rearrangements, and the results were checked against IGoR. In a later analysis, TCR-TCR, TCR-HLA and TCR-CMV co-occurrence was scored with hypergeometric tests, and a repertoire-size bias correction was applied to TCR pairs. To estimate false discovery rates, a later analysis permuted the HLA or CMV assignments 20 times. In a later analysis, co-occurring TCRs were grouped using DBSCAN, and TCRdist sequence similarity was added for clustering within HLA-allele-positive subsets. Co-occurrence clustering excluded repertoires with fewer than 30,000 or more than 120,000 public chains, plus five with anomalous nucleotide sharing. This is the immuneACCESS table as TCRdb keeps it, with only in-frame sequences that have V and J called. A part of the clones is gone; compared with another copy, unresolved V genes explain less than half, and the rest is unexplained. The V and J calls and clone size come from that table; D and trimming were worked out from the DNA. Recorded for this sample are roughly 190,000 clones; more than 65% of them occurred a single time. Of the sample, approximately 1.8% falls within the top ten clones.

Overall study results and their limits: According to a later genetic analysis, donors in an Asian-associated ancestry cluster had fewer N-insertions in productive TCRs than the approximately 650-donor mean. A further reported finding was that TCR beta sequences accurately predicted the HLA-A and HLA-B alleles for most subjects in the first cohort. The study gave a list of about 150 TCR beta chains associated with cytomegalovirus. The presence/absence analyses assumed that sequencing depth was roughly uniform across donors, and that assumption may not be true. Broadly in line with IMGT annotations, most TCR beta V segments showed up in productive rearrangements about 87% or about 30% of the time in an earlier analysis of some 590 of the donors. Some IMGT-functional V segments, including TRBV6-2 and TRBV6-3, could not be told apart with the 87-base-pair reads, so those segments were excluded. An association between a missense DCLRE1C variant and V-gene and J-gene trimming of TCR beta chains was found in a later genetic analysis and replicated in an independent cohort. Most TCR sequences were seen in very few donors, while some public TCRs were found in many individuals. In a later analysis, HLA-associated TCR beta chains showed more clonal expansion and lower generation probabilities than non-associated chains that were equally common. It was suggested by the authors that the approach could potentially be generalized to other disease states and immunological phenotypes. In both the original and validation cohorts, the classifier was reported to diagnose cytomegalovirus status with high specificity and sensitivity. Specific HLA alleles were associated with 15,000 to 20,000 TCR beta sequences at a false discovery rate of 0.05 in a later analysis. Linkage disequilibrium might explain the correlated functional status among segregating V segments, but an unknown experimental factor could not be excluded. A later analysis reported that several top co-occurrence clusters appeared linked to parvovirus B19, influenza, CMV and Epstein-Barr virus. Because HLA typing was unavailable for some donors at each locus, only the typed subset was used in association tests. In vitro tests confirmed that a few of the cytomegalovirus-associated TCR beta chains recognize cytomegalovirus antigens. Strong co-occurrence of HLA alleles, especially DR and DQ, made assigning TCR associations to individual alleles difficult. About 17 rarely observed V segments, including chromosome 9 orphons, were excluded from the earlier analysis of just under 600 of the donors because counts were too low. This cohort had only TCR beta chains sequenced, and the lack of alpha or paired-chain data limited which features could be detected. A cluster of highly shared sequence variants was judged likely to represent a technical artifact of the sequencing pipeline. According to a later analysis, TCR association rates differed among HLA loci, with DRB1 alleles showing the most associated TCRs and HLA-C alleles showing the fewest. Most CMV-associated TCR beta chains appeared to be HLA-restricted in a later analysis, and the HLA associations seemed to be driven largely by CMV exposure. The only immune exposure information available for the cohort was CMV serostatus.

V loses 9 bases of germline sequence and J loses 0 bases, and the interval between the two ends is 15 bases. The germline V gene sets CDR1 to SGHTA and CDR2 to FQGNSA. The CDR3 numbers 14 residues from cysteine through phenylalanine. Only the CDR3 DNA is retained, 42 bases long and in frame from the first base. Note on this clone: Which antigen it targets is not known. Base qualities are not recorded, but no much larger clone differs from it by a single base.

The TCR originated in a woman between 25 and 40 years old in good health and CMV-seronegative. What was sequenced was PBMCs. The chain is encoded by TRBV7-2 joined to TRBJ2-7; TRBD1 is a possible D gene, resting on 6 matching bases. The DNA reads TGTGCCAGTACTAATAACAGGGCCTCCTACGAGCAGTACTTC. It codes for CASTNNRASYEQYF. Joined to the reference TRBV7-2 and TRBJ2-7 proteins, this CDR3 gives the full variable domain: GAGVSQSPSNKVTEKGKDVELRCDPISGHTALYWYRQSLGQGLEFLIYFQGNSAPDKSGLPSDRFSAERTGGSVSTLTIQRTQQEDSAVYLCASTNNRASYEQYFGPGTRLTVT.